The 8 T cell receptor beta chains in this list originate from one sample, sequenced in a study of blood T cell repertoires in COVID-19 (dated by TCRdb to 2019 to 2021). The receptor library was made with the immunoSEQ multiplex PCR assay. TCRdb holds this immuneACCESS table with in-frame rearrangements only. Some clones are missing; in checked studies, unresolved V genes explain under half, and the rest has no known cause. The sample table shows 150,000 to 200,000 clones, and about 86% are seen once. The ten largest clones capture roughly a fifth of the sample. What was sequenced was peripheral blood. These receptors originate from a woman between 65 and 79 years old who had recovered from COVID-19.

The gene calls are TRBV5-1 and TRBJ2-7; 11 positions agree with TRBD2. The germline V gene encodes CDR1 SGHRS and CDR2 YFSETQ. The V gene end was trimmed by 4 bases and the J gene end by 1 base; junction bases not matched to a gene: 4. This CDR3 spans 15 amino acids. The CDR3 nucleotides read TGCGCCAGCAGCCGGGGACTAGCGGCTTCCTACGAGCAGTACTTC. Translation: CASSRGLAASYEQYF.

The V gene is TRBV9, the J gene TRBJ2-7, with 8 bases fitting TRBD1. The CDR3 covers 14 residues. Trimming cost V 4 bases and J 3 bases; bases outside gene matches: 6. The germline V gene encodes CDR1 SGDLS and CDR2 YYNGEE. The CDR3 loop reads CASSPRTGNYEQYF. In DNA form, the CDR3 reads TGTGCCAGCAGCCCCCGGACAGGGAACTACGAGCAGTACTTC.

This clone has a handful of counts. The V call is TRBV28, the J call TRBJ2-5; 9 bases line up with TRBD1. V shed 4 bases and J 5 bases; nucleotides not matched to a gene: 8. CDR3 length: 15 amino acids. Germline loops: CDR1 MDHEN, CDR2 SYDVKM. CDR3 sequence (DNA): TGTGCCAGCAGTTCAACCGGGACAGGGTGGGAGACCCAGTACTTC. It translates to CASSSTGTGWETQYF. Filled out from reference TRBV28 and TRBJ2-5, the complete variable domain reads DVKVTQSSRYLVKRTGEKVFLECVQDMDHENMFWYRQDPGLGLRLIYFSYDVKMKEKGDIPEGYSVSREKKERFSLILESASTNQTSMYLCASSSTGTGWETQYFGPGTRLLVL.

The chain recombines TRBV18 with TRBJ1-2; no reliable D call. The length of the CDR3 is 13 residues. Germline CDR1 is KGHSH and CDR2 is LQKENI. V gave up 4 bases and J gave up 3 bases, with 9 bases separating them. CDR3 bases: TGTGCCAGCTCACGCAGAACAGACTATGGCTACACCTTC. It is translated as CASSRRTDYGYTF. The whole variable domain, remainder taken from reference TRBV18 and TRBJ1-2, is NAGVMQNPRHLVRRRGQEARLRCSPMKGHSHVYWYRQLPEEGLKFMVYLQKENIIDESGMPKERFSAEFPKEGPSILRIQQVVRGDSAAYFCASSRRTDYGYTFGSGTRLTVV.

The CDR3 nucleotides read TGTGCCAGCTCCCGCAGACAGGGGAACACTGAAGCTTTCTTT. Translated, it gives CASSRRQGNTEAFF. J is TRBJ1-1 and V is TRBV18, with 7 bases that match TRBD1. The length of the CDR3 is 14 residues. Trimming cost V 6 bases and J 1 base; bases outside gene matches: 5. Germline-derived CDR1 and CDR2 are KGHSH and LQKENI.

The chain has TRBV7-2 and TRBJ1-1; TRBD1 might be the D (6 bases). Looked up from germline, CDR1 is SGHTA and CDR2 is FQGNSA. Trimming pared 0 bases from V and 2 bases from J, leaving 13 bases between. This CDR3 comprises 16 residues. CDR3 sequence reads: CASSLAGGAGNTEAFF. The CDR3 DNA follows: TGTGCCAGCAGCTTAGCGGGGGGGGCGGGAAACACTGAAGCTTTCTTT.

The chain couples TRBV5-1 to TRBJ1-1; possibly TRBD1 for D (6 bases). V lost 4 bases and J lost 4, with 32 bases in between. The CDR3 spans 20 residues. CDR1 and CDR2 from the germline V gene are SGHRS and YFSETQ. CDR3 nucleotides: TGCGCCAGCAGCCACGCCGGGGGGCTGTCGTGGAAGGATCGGGGCACTGAAGCTTTCTTT. Protein product: CASSHAGGLSWKDRGTEAFF.

The CDR3, as DNA: TGCAGTGCTAGTGTGGCTAGCGGGACCGGAGATACGCAGTATTTT. Translating gives CSASVASGTGDTQYF. V gene TRBV20-1 combines with J gene TRBJ2-3; 9 positions agree with TRBD2. V shed 3 bases, J shed 5 bases, and the junction held 9 bases outside the gene matches. Germline V gene data show CDR1 as DFQATT and CDR2 as SNEGSKA (reference sequence). The CDR3 covers 15 residues.